The T cell receptor beta chain described here comes from a study of blood T cell repertoires in COVID-19. The assay was immunoSEQ multiplex PCR, and TCRdb's table has in-frame clones only and misses some. The table includes more than 95,000 clones, 70% to 90% detected once. V lost 6 bases to trimming and J lost 6 bases; unmatched junction nucleotides: 3. CDR1 is SGHRS, CDR2 YFSETQ, per germline. CDR3 length: 14 residues. The chain carries TRBV5-1 and TRBJ2-2, with 12 positions matching TRBD1. The TCR was taken from a man aged 45-60 years with acute or convalescent COVID-19. The sequenced sample was peripheral blood. CDR3 bases: TGCGCCAGCAACGGGGACAGGGGGCCCGGGGAGCTGTTTTTT. Translating it yields CASNGDRGPGELFF. Together with reference TRBV5-1 and TRBJ2-2, the CDR3 gives the full variable domain: KAGVTQTPRYLIKTRGQQVTLSCSPISGHRSVSWYQQTPGQGLQFLFEYFSETQRNKGNFPGRFSGRQFSNSRSEMNVSTLELGDSALYLCASNGDRGPGELFFGEGSRLTVL.